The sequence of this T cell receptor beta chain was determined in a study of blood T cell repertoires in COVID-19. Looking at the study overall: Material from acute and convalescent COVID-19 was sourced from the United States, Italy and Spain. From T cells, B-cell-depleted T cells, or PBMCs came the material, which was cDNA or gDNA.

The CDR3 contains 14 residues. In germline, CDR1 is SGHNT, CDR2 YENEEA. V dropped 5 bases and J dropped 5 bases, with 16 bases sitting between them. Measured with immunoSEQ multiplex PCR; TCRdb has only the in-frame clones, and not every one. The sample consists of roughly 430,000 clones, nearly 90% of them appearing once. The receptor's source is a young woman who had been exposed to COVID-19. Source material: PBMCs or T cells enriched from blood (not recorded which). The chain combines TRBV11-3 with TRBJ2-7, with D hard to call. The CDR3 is CASSHDFTSHEQYF. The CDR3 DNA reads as TGTGCCAGCAGCCACGACTTCACCTCACACGAGCAGTACTTC.